Shown below are 12 T cell receptor beta chains from a single sample sequenced in a study of cytomegalovirus exposure and HLA in healthy donors. The primer mix had 60 Vbeta and 13 Jbeta primers. TCRdb's table, derived via immunoSEQ multiplex PCR, lists solely in-frame clones and lacks some. Here the sample spans roughly 80,000 clones, less than 80% being singletons. Input material: PBMCs. These receptors came from a woman in her 40s in good health and CMV-seronegative.

This clone occurred once. J is TRBJ2-7 and V is TRBV30; 9 bases map to TRBD1. This CDR3 is built from 14 residues. Unmatched junction bases numbered 3, after V lost 1 base and J lost 2 bases. Germline V gene sequence: CDR1 GTSNPN, CDR2 SVGIG (reference sequence). The CDR3 region is CAWSGGTGPYEQYF. The CDR3 DNA sequence: TGTGCCTGGAGTGGTGGGACAGGGCCCTACGAGCAGTACTTC.

The J gene is TRBJ2-7, the V gene TRBV4-2, with TRBD2 identical over 10 bases. Germline V gene sequence: CDR1 LGHNA, CDR2 YNFKEQ. V shed 0 bases, J shed 0 bases, and the junction held 8 bases outside the gene matches. CDR3 length: 18 residues. CDR3 nucleotide sequence: TGTGCCAGCAGCCAAGATAGGTTGACTAGCGGGTCCTCCTACGAGCAGTACTTC. Protein product: CASSQDRLTSGSSYEQYF.

This chain links TRBV9 with TRBJ1-5; D is possibly TRBD1 (6 bases). Germline CDR1 reads SGDLS; CDR2 reads YYNGEE. The CDR3 runs to 15 residues. Trimming removed 0 bases at V and 4 bases at J, with 11 bases between. In nucleotides, the CDR3 is TGTGCCAGCAGCGTAGCGGGGGGCGCGAATCAGCCCCAGCATTTT. It codes for CASSVAGGANQPQHF.

This clone was picked up a small number of times. The V gene is TRBV19, the J gene TRBJ2-6, with D tentatively TRBD2 (6 bases). Germline lookup yields CDR1 LNHDA and CDR2 SQIVND (reference sequence). There are 16 residues in the CDR3. Trimming took off 0 bases at V and 0 bases at J, with 6 bases between the two ends. The CDR3 loop reads CASSIEGGSGANVLTF. The CDR3 nucleotides read TGTGCCAGTAGTATAGAGGGGGGCTCTGGGGCCAACGTCCTGACTTTC.

The chain carries TRBV5-1 and TRBJ2-5; 9 nucleotides match TRBD1. CDR3 size: 14 residues. Trimming at V came to 0 bases and at J to 4 bases, leaving 1 base not matched to a gene. Germline CDR1 is SGHRS and CDR2 is YFSETQ. The CDR3 region has the DNA TGCGCCAGCAGCTTGGACAGGGGGCGAGAGACCCAGTACTTC. Translating gives CASSLDRGRETQYF.

A single count supports this clone. The V and J genes are TRBV7-9 and TRBJ1-1, with 8 bases identical to TRBD1. CDR3 length: 14 residues. Trimming took 1 base from V and 10 from J; bases not matched to a gene: 8. Germline V lookup: CDR1 SEHNR, CDR2 FQNEAQ (reference sequence). DNA for the CDR3: TGTGCCAGCAGCTTAGAAGGACAGGGTCTCCGAGCTTTCTTT. It specifies CASSLEGQGLRAFF.

This chain joins TRBV7-2 and TRBJ2-3; no firm D call. V lost 8 bases to trimming and J lost 2 bases, with 5 bases between them. The CDR3 runs 11 residues. Germline V lookup: CDR1 SGHTA, CDR2 FQGNSA. CDR3: CASSLTDTQYF. The CDR3, as DNA: TGTGCCAGCTCCCTCACAGATACGCAGTATTTT.

The gene calls are TRBV5-8 and TRBJ2-7, with TRBD1 matching 9 bases. CDR3 length equals 15 residues. The V gene end was trimmed by 6 bases and the J gene end by 6 bases; junction bases not matched to a gene: 13. Germline V gene data show CDR1 as SGHTS and CDR2 as YDEGEE. Written as DNA, the CDR3 is TGTGCCAGCAACCCACGGGACAGGGTCTCTATCGAGCAGTACTTC. Translated, it gives CASNPRDRVSIEQYF.

This clone has a handful of counts. The chain uses TRBV5-6 and TRBJ2-2, with D perhaps TRBD1 (6 bases). V was pared by 3 bases and J by 3 bases, with 15 bases between. Germline CDR1 is SGHDT and CDR2 is YYEEEE. The CDR3 is 16 residues long. The CDR3 sequence: CASSSTGFGDTGELFF. CDR3 bases: TGTGCCAGCAGCTCCACAGGGTTCGGGGACACCGGGGAGCTGTTTTTT.

J is TRBJ2-5 and V is TRBV21-1; TRBD2, the table's D call, was not compared with the DNA. TRBV21-1 is reported as a pseudogene. This CDR3 is built from 11 residues. The DNA for the CDR3 is TGTGCCAGCAGCACCGGGGGGACCCAGTACTTC. As protein: CASSTGGTQYF.

V and J are TRBV5-1 and TRBJ2-1; 11 nucleotides agree with TRBD2. The CDR3 has 15 residues. V was pared by 0 bases and J by 10 bases, with 6 bases of the junction left unmatched. The V gene's germline CDR1 is SGHRS and CDR2 YFSETQ. The CDR3 region is CASSLVGTSGPEQFF. CDR3 DNA sequence: TGCGCCAGCAGCTTGGTGGGGACTAGCGGACCGGAGCAGTTCTTC.

This clone was found once. The chain couples TRBV7-9 to TRBJ2-7; D possibly corresponds to TRBD2 (6 bases). V was cut by 0 bases and J by 7 bases, with 16 bases left in between. The CDR3 sequence is 15 residues long. Germline CDR1 reads SEHNR; CDR2 reads FQNEAQ (reference sequence). The CDR3 nucleotides read TGTGCCAGCAGCTTAGCCCTCGCCGGGGCGGGGGAGCAGTACTTC. It is translated as CASSLALAGAGEQYF.